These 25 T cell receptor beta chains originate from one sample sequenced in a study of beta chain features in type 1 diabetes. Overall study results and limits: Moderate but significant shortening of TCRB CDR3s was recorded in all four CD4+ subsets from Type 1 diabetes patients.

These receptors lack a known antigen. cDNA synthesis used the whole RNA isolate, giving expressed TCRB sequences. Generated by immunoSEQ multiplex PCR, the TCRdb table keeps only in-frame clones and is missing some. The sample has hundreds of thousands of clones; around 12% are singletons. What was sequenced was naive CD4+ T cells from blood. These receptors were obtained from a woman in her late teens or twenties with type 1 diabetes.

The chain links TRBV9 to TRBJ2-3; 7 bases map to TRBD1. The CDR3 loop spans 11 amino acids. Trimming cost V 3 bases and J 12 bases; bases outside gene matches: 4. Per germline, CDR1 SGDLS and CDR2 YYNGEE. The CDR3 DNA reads TGTGCCAGCAGCGCAGGGGGTTCTCAGTATTTT. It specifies CASSAGGSQYF.

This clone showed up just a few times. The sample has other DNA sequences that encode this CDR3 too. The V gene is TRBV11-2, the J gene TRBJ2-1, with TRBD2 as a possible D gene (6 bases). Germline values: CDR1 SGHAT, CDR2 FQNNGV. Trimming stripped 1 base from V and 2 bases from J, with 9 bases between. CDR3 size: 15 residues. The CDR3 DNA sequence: TGTGCCAGCAGCTTAGTGCGGGGCCCCTACAATGAGCAGTTCTTC. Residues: CASSLVRGPYNEQFF. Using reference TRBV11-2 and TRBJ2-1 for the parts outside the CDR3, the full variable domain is EAGVAQSPRYKIIEKRQSVAFWCNPISGHATLYWYQQILGQGPKLLIQFQNNGVVDDSQLPKDRFSAERLKGVDSTLKIQPAKLEDSAVYLCASSLVRGPYNEQFFGPGTRLTVL.

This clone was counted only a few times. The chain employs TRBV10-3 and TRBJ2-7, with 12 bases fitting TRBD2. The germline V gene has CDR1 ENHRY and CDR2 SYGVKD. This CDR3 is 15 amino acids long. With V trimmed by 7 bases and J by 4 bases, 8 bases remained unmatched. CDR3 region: CAIKKLAGGVYEQYF. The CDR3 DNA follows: TGTGCCATCAAGAAACTAGCGGGAGGAGTTTACGAGCAGTACTTC.

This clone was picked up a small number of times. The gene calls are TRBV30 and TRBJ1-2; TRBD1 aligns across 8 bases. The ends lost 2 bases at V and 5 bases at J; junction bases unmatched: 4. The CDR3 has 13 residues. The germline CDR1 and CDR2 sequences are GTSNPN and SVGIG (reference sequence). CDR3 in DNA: TGTGCCTGGAGTCGTCGGACAGGGTATGGCTACACCTTC. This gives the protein CAWSRRTGYGYTF.

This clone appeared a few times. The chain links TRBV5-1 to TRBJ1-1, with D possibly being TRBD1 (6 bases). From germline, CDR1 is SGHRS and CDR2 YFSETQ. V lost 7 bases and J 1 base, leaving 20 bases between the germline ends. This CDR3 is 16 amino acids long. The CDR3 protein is CASQRRGAGGNTEAFF. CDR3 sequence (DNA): TGCGCCAGCCAGCGCCGGGGGGCTGGAGGGAACACTGAAGCTTTCTTT.

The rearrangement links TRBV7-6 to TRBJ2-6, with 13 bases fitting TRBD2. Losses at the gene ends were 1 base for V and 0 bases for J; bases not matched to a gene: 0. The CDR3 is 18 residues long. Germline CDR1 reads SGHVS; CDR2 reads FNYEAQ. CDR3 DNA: TGTGCCAGCAGCTTAGGACTAGCGGGGGGCTCTGGGGCCAACGTCCTGACTTTC. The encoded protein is CASSLGLAGGSGANVLTF. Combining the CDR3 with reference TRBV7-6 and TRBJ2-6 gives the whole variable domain GAGVSQSPRYKVTKRGQDVALRCDPISGHVSLYWYRQALGQGPEFLTYFNYEAQQDKSGLPNDRFSAERPEGSISTLTIQRTEQRDSAMYRCASSLGLAGGSGANVLTFGAGSRLTVL.

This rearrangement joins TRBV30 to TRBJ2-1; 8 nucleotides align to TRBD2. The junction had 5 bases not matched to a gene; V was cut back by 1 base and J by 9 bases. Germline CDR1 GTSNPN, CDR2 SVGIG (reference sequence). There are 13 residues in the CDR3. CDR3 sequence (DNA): TGTGCCTGGAGTGGATATAGCGGGGCTGAGCAGTTCTTC. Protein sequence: CAWSGYSGAEQFF.

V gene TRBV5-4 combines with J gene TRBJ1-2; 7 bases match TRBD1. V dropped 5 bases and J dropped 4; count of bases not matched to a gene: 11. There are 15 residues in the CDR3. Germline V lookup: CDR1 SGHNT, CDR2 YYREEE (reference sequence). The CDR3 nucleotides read TGTGCCAGCAGGCTTGCCGGGACAGTTGGCTATGGCTACACCTTC. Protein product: CASRLAGTVGYGYTF.

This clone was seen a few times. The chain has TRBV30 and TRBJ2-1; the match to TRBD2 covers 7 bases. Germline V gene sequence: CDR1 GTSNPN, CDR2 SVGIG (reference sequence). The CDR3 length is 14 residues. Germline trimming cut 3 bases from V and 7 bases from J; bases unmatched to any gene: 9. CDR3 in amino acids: CAWSIGGSRNEQFF. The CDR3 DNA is TGTGCCTGGAGCATCGGCGGGAGTAGGAATGAGCAGTTCTTC.

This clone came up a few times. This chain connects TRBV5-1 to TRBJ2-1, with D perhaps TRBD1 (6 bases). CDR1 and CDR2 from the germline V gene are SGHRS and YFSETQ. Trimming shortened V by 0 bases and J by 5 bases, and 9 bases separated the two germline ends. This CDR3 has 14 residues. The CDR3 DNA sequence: TGCGCCAGCAGCTTGGGACAGGACAACAATGAGCAGTTCTTC. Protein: CASSLGQDNNEQFF. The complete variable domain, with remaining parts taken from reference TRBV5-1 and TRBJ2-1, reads KAGVTQTPRYLIKTRGQQVTLSCSPISGHRSVSWYQQTPGQGLQFLFEYFSETQRNKGNFPGRFSGRQFSNSRSEMNVSTLELGDSALYLCASSLGQDNNEQFFGPGTRLTVL.

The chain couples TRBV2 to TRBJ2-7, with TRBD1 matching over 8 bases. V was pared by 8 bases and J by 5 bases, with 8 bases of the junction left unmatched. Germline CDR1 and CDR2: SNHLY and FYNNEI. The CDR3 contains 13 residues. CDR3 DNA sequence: TGTGCCAGCGGTATGACAGGGGCGGACGAGCAGTACTTC. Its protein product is CASGMTGADEQYF.

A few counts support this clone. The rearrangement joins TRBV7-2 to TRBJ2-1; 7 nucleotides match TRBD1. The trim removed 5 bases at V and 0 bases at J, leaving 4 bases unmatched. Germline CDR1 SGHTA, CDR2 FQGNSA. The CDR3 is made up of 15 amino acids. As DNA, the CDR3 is TGTGCCAGCAGCCGAGGGGGCAGCTCCTACAATGAGCAGTTCTTC. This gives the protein CASSRGGSSYNEQFF.

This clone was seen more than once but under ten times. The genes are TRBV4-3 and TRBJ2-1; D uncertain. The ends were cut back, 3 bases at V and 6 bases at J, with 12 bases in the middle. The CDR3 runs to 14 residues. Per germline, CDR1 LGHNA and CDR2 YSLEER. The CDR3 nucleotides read TGCGCCAGCAGCCACGGCGCGGCAATCAATGAGCAGTTCTTC. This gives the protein CASSHGAAINEQFF.

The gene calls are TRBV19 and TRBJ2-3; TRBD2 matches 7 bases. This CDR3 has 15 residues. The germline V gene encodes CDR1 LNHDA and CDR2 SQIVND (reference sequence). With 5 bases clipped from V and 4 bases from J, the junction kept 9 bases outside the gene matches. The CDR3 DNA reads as TGTGCCAGTAGTGCCCTAGCGGCTAGCGCAGATACGCAGTATTTT. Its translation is CASSALAASADTQYF.

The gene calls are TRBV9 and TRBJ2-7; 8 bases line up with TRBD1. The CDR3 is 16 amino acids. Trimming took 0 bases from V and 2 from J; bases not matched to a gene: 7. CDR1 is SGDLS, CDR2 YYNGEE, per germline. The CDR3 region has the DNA TGTGCCAGCAGCGTAGGGGGACAGGTAAAGACCTACGAGCAGTACTTC. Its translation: CASSVGGQVKTYEQYF.

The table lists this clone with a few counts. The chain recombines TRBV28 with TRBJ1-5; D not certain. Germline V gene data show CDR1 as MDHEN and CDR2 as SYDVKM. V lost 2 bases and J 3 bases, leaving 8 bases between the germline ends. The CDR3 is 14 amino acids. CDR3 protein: CASSLGGINQPQHF. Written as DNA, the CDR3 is TGTGCCAGCAGTTTAGGCGGGATCAATCAGCCCCAGCATTTT.

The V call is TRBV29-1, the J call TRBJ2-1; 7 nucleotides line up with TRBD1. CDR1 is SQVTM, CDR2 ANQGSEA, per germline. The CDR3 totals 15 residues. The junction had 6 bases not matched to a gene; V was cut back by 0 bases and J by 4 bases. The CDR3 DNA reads TGCAGCGTTGAAGACCCGGGACAGCGATACAATGAGCAGTTCTTC. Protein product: CSVEDPGQRYNEQFF.

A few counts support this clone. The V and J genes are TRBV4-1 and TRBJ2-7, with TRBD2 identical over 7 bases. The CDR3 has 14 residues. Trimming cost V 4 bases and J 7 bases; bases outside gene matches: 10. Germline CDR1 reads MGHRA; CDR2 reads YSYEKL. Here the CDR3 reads CASSPGSWEGEQYF. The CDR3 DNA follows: TGCGCCAGCAGCCCTGGAAGTTGGGAGGGTGAGCAGTACTTC.

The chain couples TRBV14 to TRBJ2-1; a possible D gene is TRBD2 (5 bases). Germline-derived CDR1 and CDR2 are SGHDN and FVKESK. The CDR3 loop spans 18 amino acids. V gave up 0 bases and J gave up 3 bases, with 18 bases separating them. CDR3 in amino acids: CASSQDVISVQYYNEQFF. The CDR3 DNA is TGTGCCAGCAGCCAAGATGTTATTAGCGTTCAATACTACAATGAGCAGTTCTTC.

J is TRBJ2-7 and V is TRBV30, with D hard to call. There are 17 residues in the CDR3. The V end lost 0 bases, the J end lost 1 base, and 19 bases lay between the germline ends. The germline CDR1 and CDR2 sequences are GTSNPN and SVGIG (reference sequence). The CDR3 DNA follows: TGTGCCTGGAGTGTAGGTACTAAACCGGTTAGTTCCTACGAGCAGTACTTC. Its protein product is CAWSVGTKPVSSYEQYF.

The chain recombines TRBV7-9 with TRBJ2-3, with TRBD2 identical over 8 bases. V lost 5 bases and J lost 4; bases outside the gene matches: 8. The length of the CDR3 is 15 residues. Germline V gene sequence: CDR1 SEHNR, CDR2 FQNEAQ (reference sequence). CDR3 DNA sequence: TGTGCCAGCAGCGTTCTTAGCGGGGCGGCAGATACGCAGTATTTT. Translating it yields CASSVLSGAADTQYF.

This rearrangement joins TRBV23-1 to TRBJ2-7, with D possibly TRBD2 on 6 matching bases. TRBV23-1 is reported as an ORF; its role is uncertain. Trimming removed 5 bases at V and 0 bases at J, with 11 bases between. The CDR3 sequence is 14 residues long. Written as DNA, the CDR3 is TGCGCCAGCAGTGACCGGGGGACCTCCTACGAGCAGTACTTC. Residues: CASSDRGTSYEQYF.

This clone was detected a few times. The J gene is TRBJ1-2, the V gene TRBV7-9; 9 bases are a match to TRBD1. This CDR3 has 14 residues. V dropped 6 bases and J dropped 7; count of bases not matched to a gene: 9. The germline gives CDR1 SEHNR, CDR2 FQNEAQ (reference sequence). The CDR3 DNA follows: TGTGCCAGCAGTAACAGGGGGCTAAGTTCTGGCTACACCTTC. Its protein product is CASSNRGLSSGYTF. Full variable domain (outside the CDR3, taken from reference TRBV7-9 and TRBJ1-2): DTGVSQNPRHKITKRGQNVTFRCDPISEHNRLYWYRQTLGQGPEFLTYFQNEAQLEKSRLLSDRFSAERPKGSFSTLEIQRTEQGDSAMYLCASSNRGLSSGYTFGSGTRLTVV.

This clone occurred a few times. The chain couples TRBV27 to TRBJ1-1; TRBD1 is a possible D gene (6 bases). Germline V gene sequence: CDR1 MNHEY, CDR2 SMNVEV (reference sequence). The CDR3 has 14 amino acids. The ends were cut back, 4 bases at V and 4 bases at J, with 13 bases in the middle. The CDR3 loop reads CASSYRQEATEAFF. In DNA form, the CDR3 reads TGTGCCAGCAGTTACCGACAGGAGGCCACTGAAGCTTTCTTT.

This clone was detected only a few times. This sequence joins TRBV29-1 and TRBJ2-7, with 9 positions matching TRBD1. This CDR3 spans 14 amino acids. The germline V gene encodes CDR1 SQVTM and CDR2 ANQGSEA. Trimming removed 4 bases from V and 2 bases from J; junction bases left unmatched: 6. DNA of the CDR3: TGCAGCGTTGTACAGACAGGGGGGACCTACGAGCAGTACTTC. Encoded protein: CSVVQTGGTYEQYF.